Following are 25 T cell receptor beta chains from one sample sequenced in a study of CD8+CD57+ T cells in acquired aplastic anemia. The TCR beta profiling, which covered VDJ combination and CDR3 sequence, was carried out using genomic DNA as the template. TCRdb called the reads again in MiXCR, with one record for every CDR3 protein. The sample consists of some 150,000 distinct CDR3 sequences, roughly 49% of them appearing once. Patients chosen for sequencing had shown CD8+CD57+ cell expansion by flow cytometry. The sequenced sample consisted of sorted CD4+, CD8+, or CD8+CD57+ T cells (not recorded which) from PBMCs. These receptors all stem from a human donor with aplastic anemia.

In this sample, this clonotype turned up many times. The chain has TRBV15 and TRBJ1-4; D is undetermined. The CDR3 has 16 residues. V lost 3 bases and J lost 8, with 19 bases in between. The germline gives CDR1 LNHNV, CDR2 YYDKDF (reference sequence). CDR3 protein: CATSSIEDFPLEKLFF. CDR3 nucleotide sequence: TGTGCCACCAGCAGCATAGAGGACTTCCCGCTAGAAAAACTGTTTTTT.

This chain links TRBV15 with TRBJ2-3; 9 nucleotides align to TRBD2. This CDR3 spans 16 amino acids. V lost 2 bases, J lost 0 bases, and 3 bases stayed unmatched. Germline values: CDR1 LNHNV, CDR2 YYDKDF (reference sequence). CDR3 loop: CATSRPSGISTDTQYF. The CDR3 bases are TGTGCCACCAGCAGACCTAGCGGGATAAGCACAGATACGCAGTATTTT.

The V call is TRBV20-1, the J call TRBJ1-1, with D possibly matching TRBD1 (5 bases). The CDR3 is 14 residues long. Germline lookup yields CDR1 DFQATT and CDR2 SNEGSKA (reference sequence). The germline V and J ends were trimmed by 2 bases and 4 bases, with 14 bases remaining between them. The CDR3: CSARTLDSGTEAFF. The CDR3 nucleotides are TGCAGTGCTAGAACCCTAGACAGTGGCACTGAAGCTTTCTTT.

Here the CDR3 DNA reads TGTGCCAGCAGCTTAGGGGTAGACTATGGCTACACCTTC. Translation gives CASSLGVDYGYTF. The rearrangement uses TRBV13 and TRBJ1-2; no clear D gene. The length of the CDR3 is 13 residues. Between the trimmed V and J ends, which lost 0 bases and 3 bases, there was a span of 5 bases. The V gene's germline CDR1 is PRHDT and CDR2 FYEKMQ (reference sequence). The full variable domain, completed using reference TRBV13 and TRBJ1-2, is AAGVIQSPRHLIKEKRETATLKCYPIPRHDTVYWYQQGPGQDPQFLISFYEKMQSDKGSIPDRFSAQQFSDYHSELNMSSLELGDSALYFCASSLGVDYGYTFGSGTRLTVV.

This clonotype appeared a few times. The germline gene is not matched at one end of the junction; a read error may be the cause. This chain joins TRBV15 and TRBJ2-2; D ambiguous. The CDR3 length is 12 residues. Germline CDR1 and CDR2: LNHNV and YYDKDF (reference sequence). The CDR3 reads CATSRPTRELFF. The CDR3 nucleotides are TGTGCCACCAGCAGACCCACCCGGGAGCTGTTTTTT.

The rearrangement uses TRBV10-2 and TRBJ1-1; TRBD1 aligns across 10 bases. In germline, CDR1 is WSHSY, CDR2 SAAADI. The CDR3 extends over 13 amino acids. The V segment lost 8 bases and the J segment 3 bases; nucleotides outside the gene matches: 3. The CDR3: CASCGQGDTEAFF. The CDR3 DNA follows: TGCGCCAGCTGTGGACAGGGGGACACTGAAGCTTTCTTT.

This chain uses TRBV9 with TRBJ1-2, with TRBD1 matching over 8 bases. This CDR3 is 14 amino acids long. The V gene's germline CDR1 is SGDLS and CDR2 YYNGEE. Trimming took 7 bases from V and 2 from J; bases not matched to a gene: 7. Here the CDR3 DNA reads TGTGCCAGCTCCGGGACAGGAGAGAACTATGGCTACACCTTC. Residues: CASSGTGENYGYTF.

This chain joins TRBV11-2 and TRBJ1-1; D is unclear. This CDR3 has 13 amino acids. In germline, CDR1 is SGHAT, CDR2 FQNNGV. V was clipped by 3 bases and J by 7 bases, with 12 bases between them. CDR3 in DNA: TGTGCCAGCAGCTTGGAGGGAGTGAGTGAAGCTTTCTTT. Residues: CASSLEGVSEAFF. The whole variable domain, remainder taken from reference TRBV11-2 and TRBJ1-1, is EAGVAQSPRYKIIEKRQSVAFWCNPISGHATLYWYQQILGQGPKLLIQFQNNGVVDDSQLPKDRFSAERLKGVDSTLKIQPAKLEDSAVYLCASSLEGVSEAFFGQGTRLTVV.

In DNA, the CDR3 is TGTGCCAGCAGCTTAGACCAGAGCCATAATTCACCCCTCCACTTT. Its protein is CASSLDQSHNSPLHF. The chain links TRBV7-9 to TRBJ1-6; no firm D call. The CDR3 consists of 15 residues. The V end lost 1 base, the J end lost 5 bases, and 9 bases lay between the germline ends. Germline V CDR1 and CDR2: SEHNR, FQNEAQ (reference sequence).

This clonotype was counted many times. The chain has TRBV5-4 and TRBJ2-1; TRBD1 matches 7 bases. Germline CDR1 is SGHNT and CDR2 is YYREEE (reference sequence). V trimming: 4 bases; J trimming: 10 bases; junction bases outside the gene matches: 5. The CDR3 totals 12 residues. CDR3 nucleotides: TGTGCCAGCAGCCCGGGACAGCCAGAGCAGTTCTTC. Translating gives CASSPGQPEQFF.

The sample holds one count of this clonotype. The chain combines TRBV11-2 with TRBJ2-7, with TRBD1 matching over 7 bases. Germline CDR1 reads SGHAT; CDR2 reads FQNNGV. The CDR3 is 13 amino acids. V lost 6 bases, J lost 4 bases, and 6 bases stayed unmatched. The CDR3 DNA reads TGTGCCAGCAGAGAGACAGGGCGGTACGAGCAGTACTTC. It codes for CASRETGRYEQYF.

About this clonotype: Compared with germline, one end of the junction differs, possibly owing to a read error. The genes are TRBV24-1 and TRBJ2-2, with D possibly being TRBD1 (6 bases). Germline V gene sequence: CDR1 KGHDR, CDR2 SFDVKD. The CDR3 is 16 amino acids. The CDR3 loop reads CATSDSPGQNAGELFF. CDR3 in DNA: TGTGCCACCAGTGATTCCCCAGGACAGAACGCCGGGGAGCTGTTTTTT.

At least ten counts were recorded for this clonotype. The rearrangement joins TRBV19 to TRBJ2-7; 7 bases match TRBD1. With V trimmed by 1 base and J by 7 bases, 7 bases remained unmatched. The CDR3 totals 14 residues. Germline loops: CDR1 LNHDA, CDR2 SQIVND (reference sequence). CDR3 region: CASSIVRTGGEQYF. Here the CDR3 DNA reads TGTGCCAGTAGTATAGTGCGGACAGGTGGTGAGCAGTACTTC.

Note on this clonotype: This clone may be a read error of a much larger clone one base away. V usage is TRBV11-1 and J usage is TRBJ2-5, with D possibly TRBD1 on 6 matching bases. The J call is in doubt because the DNA end fits TRBJ2-1 better. CDR3 length equals 18 residues. Germline assignment: CDR1 SGHAT and CDR2 FQDESV (reference sequence). The CDR3 region has the DNA TGTGCCAGCAGCTCCGAAAGCCCGGGGCAGGGGTCCTACAATGAGCAGTTCTTC. The encoded protein is CASSSESPGQGSYNEQFF.

This clonotype was detected many times. The chain uses TRBV3-1 and TRBJ2-3; 7 bases agree with TRBD2. Germline loops: CDR1 LGHDT, CDR2 YNNKEL (reference sequence). V was clipped by 3 bases and J by 5 bases; unmatched bases: 8. The length of the CDR3 is 15 residues. The CDR3 sequence is CASSQRPGLKDTQYF. As DNA, the CDR3 is TGTGCCAGCAGCCAGAGACCGGGACTAAAAGATACGCAGTATTTT.

V gene TRBV2 combines with J gene TRBJ1-2; D is unclear. Trimming cost V 4 bases and J 4 bases, with 10 bases left between them. Germline V gene sequence: CDR1 SNHLY, CDR2 FYNNEI. The CDR3 contains 13 residues. CDR3 bases: TGTGCCAGCAGTGCGGGCAGATCCTATGGCTACACCTTC. Its protein is CASSAGRSYGYTF.

This sequence joins TRBV7-9 and TRBJ1-2; D is perhaps TRBD1 (5 bases). Germline V gene data show CDR1 as SEHNR and CDR2 as FQNEAQ (reference sequence). This CDR3 contains 14 residues. Trimming pared 4 bases from V and 7 bases from J, leaving 16 bases between. The CDR3 DNA reads as TGTGCCAGCAGCTCAGGACCGGCGGGACGTGGCTACACCTTC. Translated: CASSSGPAGRGYTF.

The gene calls are TRBV24-1 and TRBJ2-7; tentative D call: TRBD2 (6 bases). Germline loops: CDR1 KGHDR, CDR2 SFDVKD. CDR3 length equals 15 residues. The V end was cut by 1 base, the J end by 4 bases, with 13 bases between. Here the CDR3 reads CATSDFGGGVYEQYF. The DNA of the CDR3 is TGTGCCACCAGTGATTTTGGGGGAGGTGTTTACGAGCAGTACTTC.

This clonotype was observed a few times. The V call is TRBV20-1, the J call TRBJ1-2, with unresolved D. In germline, CDR1 is DFQATT, CDR2 SNEGSKA (reference sequence). Trimming took off 6 bases at V and 10 bases at J, with 24 bases between the two ends. This CDR3 has 14 amino acids. This CDR3 reads CSATGSWPESDYTF. CDR3 nucleotides: TGCAGTGCCACCGGGTCGTGGCCCGAGAGTGACTACACCTTC.

The V and J genes are TRBV20-1 and TRBJ1-6; 7 bases align to TRBD1. The germline gives CDR1 DFQATT, CDR2 SNEGSKA (reference sequence). The trim removed 5 bases at V and 3 bases at J, leaving 4 bases unmatched. This CDR3 spans 14 amino acids. CDR3 loop: CSARGTVYNSPLHF. CDR3 nucleotides: TGCAGTGCTCGGGGGACAGTCTATAATTCACCCCTCCACTTT.

DNA for the CDR3: TGTGCCAGCAGCTTAAGCGACGAGCAGTACTTC. Translating it yields CASSLSDEQYF. The V gene is TRBV11-2, the J gene TRBJ2-7, with D uncertain. The germline CDR1 and CDR2 sequences are SGHAT and FQNNGV. The CDR3 runs to 11 residues. V was clipped by 2 bases and J by 5 bases, with 4 bases between them.

The chain has TRBV20-1 and TRBJ2-3; 8 positions agree with TRBD2. J was trimmed by 6 bases and V by 1 base; bases with no gene match: 3. The germline V gene has CDR1 DFQATT and CDR2 SNEGSKA (reference sequence). CDR3 length: 13 amino acids. CDR3 protein: CSARAGRGDTQYF. The CDR3 DNA is TGCAGTGCTAGAGCCGGGAGGGGTGATACGCAGTATTTT.

The V gene is TRBV7-9, the J gene TRBJ2-7, with 7 positions matching TRBD2. Germline V gene sequence: CDR1 SEHNR, CDR2 FQNEAQ (reference sequence). Losses at the gene ends were 7 bases for V and 3 bases for J; bases not matched to a gene: 6. The CDR3 is 13 amino acids. CDR3 loop: CASKMGGGYEQYF. The CDR3 DNA sequence: TGTGCCAGCAAAATGGGGGGGGGCTACGAGCAGTACTTC.

The chain is built from TRBV5-6 and TRBJ1-2, with D uncertain. The CDR3 is 13 residues long. The V and J ends lost 3 bases and 7 bases respectively, with 13 bases between them. Germline V CDR1 and CDR2: SGHDT, YYEEEE. In nucleotides, the CDR3 is TGTGCCAGCAGCTGGGGTGGGGTCGCTGGCTACACCTTC. Protein sequence: CASSWGGVAGYTF.

This clonotype was seen once. The chain employs TRBV20-1 and TRBJ1-6; D remains ambiguous. CDR3 length: 16 amino acids. V gave up 0 bases and J gave up 7 bases, with 16 bases separating them. Germline CDR1 reads DFQATT; CDR2 reads SNEGSKA (reference sequence). The CDR3 is CSARDQRVMANSPLHF. The CDR3 DNA follows: TGCAGTGCTAGAGATCAAAGGGTTATGGCCAATTCACCCCTCCACTTT.